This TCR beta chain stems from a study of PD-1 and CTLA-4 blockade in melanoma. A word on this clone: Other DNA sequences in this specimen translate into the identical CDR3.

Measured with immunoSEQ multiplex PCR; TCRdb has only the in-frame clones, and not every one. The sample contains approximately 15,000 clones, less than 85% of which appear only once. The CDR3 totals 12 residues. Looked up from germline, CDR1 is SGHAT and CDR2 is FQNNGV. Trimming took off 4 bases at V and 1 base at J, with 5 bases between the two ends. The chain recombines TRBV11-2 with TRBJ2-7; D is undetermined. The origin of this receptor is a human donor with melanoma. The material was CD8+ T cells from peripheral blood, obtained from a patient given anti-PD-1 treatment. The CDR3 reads CASSSHSYEQYF. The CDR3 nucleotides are TGTGCCAGCAGCTCCCATTCCTACGAGCAGTACTTC.